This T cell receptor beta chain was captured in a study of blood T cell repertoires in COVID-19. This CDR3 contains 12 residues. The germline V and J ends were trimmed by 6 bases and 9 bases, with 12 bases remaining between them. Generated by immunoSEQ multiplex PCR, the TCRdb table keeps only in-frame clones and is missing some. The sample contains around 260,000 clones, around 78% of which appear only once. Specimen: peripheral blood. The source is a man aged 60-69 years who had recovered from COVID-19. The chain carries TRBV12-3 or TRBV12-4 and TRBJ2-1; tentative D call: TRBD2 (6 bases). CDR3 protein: CASSFLAREQFF. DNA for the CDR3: TGTGCCAGCAGCTTCCTAGCGCGTGAGCAGTTCTTC.